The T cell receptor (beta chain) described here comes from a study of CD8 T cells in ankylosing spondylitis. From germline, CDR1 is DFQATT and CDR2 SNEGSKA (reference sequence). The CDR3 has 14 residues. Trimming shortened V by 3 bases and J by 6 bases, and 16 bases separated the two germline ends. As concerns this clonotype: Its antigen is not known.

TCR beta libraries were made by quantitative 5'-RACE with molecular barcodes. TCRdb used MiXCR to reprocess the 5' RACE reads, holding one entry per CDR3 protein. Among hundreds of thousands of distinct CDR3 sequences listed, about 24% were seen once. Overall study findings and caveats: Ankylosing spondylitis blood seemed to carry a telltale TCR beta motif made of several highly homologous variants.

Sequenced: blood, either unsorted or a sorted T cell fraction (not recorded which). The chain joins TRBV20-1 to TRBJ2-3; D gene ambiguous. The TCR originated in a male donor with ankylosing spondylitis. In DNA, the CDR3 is TGCAGTGCTAGCGAGGTTCTAGTTTGGGATACGCAGTATTTT. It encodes CSASEVLVWDTQYF.